The 19 T cell receptor beta chains reported below all come from one sample, sequenced in a study of control samples from healthy donors and cancer patients. Profiling relied on immunoSEQ multiplex PCR, and the TCRdb table lists in-frame clones only, not all of them. The top ten clones hold about an eighth of a sample with tens of thousands of clones, 91% of them seen once. Input material: PBMCs. Receptor source: a man aged 45 to 65 with lung cancer.

The rearrangement uses TRBV4-3 and TRBJ2-7; the D is unclear. With 0 bases removed from V and 1 base from J, the gap between germline ends came to 13 bases. Germline lookup yields CDR1 LGHNA and CDR2 YSLEER. The CDR3 loop spans 16 amino acids. CDR3 nucleotides: TGCGCCAGCAGCCAAGATAGGTACACCGTTTCCTACGAGCAGTACTTC. This sequence encodes CASSQDRYTVSYEQYF.

The chain employs TRBV9 and TRBJ2-7, with D possibly called TRBD1 or TRBD2 (6 bases each). CDR1 is SGDLS, CDR2 YYNGEE, per germline. This CDR3 contains 15 residues. Trimming left V 3 bases short and J 5 bases short, with 18 bases between. The CDR3 nucleotides read TGTGCCAGCAGCGCGCAGGGGAGGACGCTCGACGAGCAGTACTTC. Its protein is CASSAQGRTLDEQYF.

This clone was observed once. V and J are TRBV2 and TRBJ1-1; 8 bases fit TRBD1. V shed 6 bases and J 4 bases; nucleotides not matched to a gene: 13. The CDR3 totals 16 residues. Germline V CDR1 and CDR2: SNHLY, FYNNEI. CDR3 nucleotide sequence: TGTGCCAGCAGCCTAACTCAGGGGGCGTTGGGCACTGAAGCTTTCTTT. It translates to CASSLTQGALGTEAFF.

This rearrangement joins TRBV2 to TRBJ2-7; 8 nucleotides match TRBD1. There are 15 residues in the CDR3. Looked up from germline, CDR1 is SNHLY and CDR2 is FYNNEI. The V segment lost 6 bases and the J segment 0 bases; nucleotides outside the gene matches: 7. For the CDR3, the DNA is TGTGCCAGCAGGGAGGGACAGGCTTTCTCCTACGAGCAGTACTTC. Translated, it gives CASREGQAFSYEQYF.

The rearrangement joins TRBV18 to TRBJ1-5, with a weak D call TRBD1 (6 bases). Germline loops: CDR1 KGHSH, CDR2 LQKENI. This CDR3 comprises 16 residues. V was pared by 0 bases and J by 7 bases, with 16 bases between. The CDR3 region has the DNA TGTGCCAGCTCACCACCATCCACAGGGATGGCCCAGCCCCAGCATTTT. Amino acid sequence: CASSPPSTGMAQPQHF.

The J gene is TRBJ1-4, the V gene TRBV27; D is perhaps TRBD1 (5 bases). The germline CDR1 and CDR2 sequences are MNHEY and SMNVEV (reference sequence). This CDR3 has 15 residues. V was cut by 3 bases and J by 6 bases, with 14 bases left in between. The CDR3 is CASSFKGREDEKLFF. As DNA, the CDR3 is TGTGCCAGCAGTTTTAAGGGCAGGGAGGATGAAAAACTGTTTTTT.

This CDR3 is CASSPSWGGNQPQHF. The DNA of the CDR3 is TGTGCCAGCAGCCCATCGTGGGGTGGCAATCAGCCCCAGCATTTT. The V and J genes are TRBV5-8 and TRBJ1-5; D not certain. This CDR3 is 15 amino acids long. The germline V gene encodes CDR1 SGHTS and CDR2 YDEGEE. V gave up 4 bases and J gave up 2 bases, with 13 bases separating them.

J is TRBJ2-1 and V is TRBV30, with D unclear. This CDR3 has 12 amino acids. Germline V lookup: CDR1 GTSNPN, CDR2 SVGIG (reference sequence). The germline V and J ends were trimmed by 5 bases and 2 bases, with 7 bases remaining between them. Here the CDR3 reads CAWSSPYNEQFF. The DNA of the CDR3 is TGTGCCTGGTCAAGCCCCTACAATGAGCAGTTCTTC.

This clone was counted a few times. The chain combines TRBV25-1 with TRBJ2-6; tentatively, D is TRBD2 (5 bases). Germline V lookup: CDR1 MGHDK, CDR2 SYGVNS. Trimming left V 8 bases short and J 0 bases short, with 11 bases between. The CDR3 is 15 amino acids. The CDR3 DNA reads TGTGCCAGCTCGGACTGGGTCTCTGGGGCCAACGTCCTGACTTTC. It specifies CASSDWVSGANVLTF.

This clone has just one count. The rearrangement links TRBV4-3 to TRBJ1-1; a possible D gene is TRBD1 (6 bases). Trimming removed 0 bases at V and 7 bases at J, with 12 bases between. The germline V gene has CDR1 LGHNA and CDR2 YSLEER. The length of the CDR3 is 14 residues. CDR3 nucleotide sequence: TGCGCCAGCAGCCAAGATATGGGGGGCCGTGAAGCTTTCTTT. As protein: CASSQDMGGREAFF.

This clone was seen just once. This sequence joins TRBV24-1 and TRBJ1-1; D may be TRBD1 (5 bases). CDR1 and CDR2 from the germline V gene are KGHDR and SFDVKD. V was clipped by 7 bases and J by 7 bases, with 12 bases between them. The CDR3 sequence is 12 residues long. The CDR3 region has the DNA TGTGCCACCAGATCAGGAGGGGATGAAGCTTTCTTT. Its protein is CATRSGGDEAFF.

The chain employs TRBV7-9 and TRBJ2-7, with D possibly being TRBD1 or TRBD2 (6 bases each). From germline, CDR1 is SEHNR and CDR2 FQNEAQ (reference sequence). The ends were cut back, 7 bases at V and 2 bases at J, with 18 bases in the middle. This CDR3 is built from 15 residues. CDR3 sequence (DNA): TGTGCCAGCACAGCCCAAGGAGGGGACACCTACGAGCAGTACTTC. Translated, it gives CASTAQGGDTYEQYF.

The chain carries TRBV28 and TRBJ2-1, with 13 bases matching TRBD2. CDR1 and CDR2 (germline): MDHEN, SYDVKM. The CDR3 runs 14 residues. V lost 5 bases to trimming and J lost 10 bases; unmatched junction nucleotides: 5. Written as DNA, the CDR3 is TGTGCCAGCAGTGCCGGGACTAGCGGGGCAGAGCAGTTCTTC. This translates into CASSAGTSGAEQFF.

This chain joins TRBV2 and TRBJ2-1; 8 bases are a match to TRBD2. The V gene end was trimmed by 5 bases and the J gene end by 8 bases; junction bases not matched to a gene: 8. This CDR3 is built from 14 residues. CDR1 and CDR2 from the germline V gene are SNHLY and FYNNEI. The chain's CDR3 is CASSPGLDGDEQFF. DNA of the CDR3: TGTGCCAGCAGTCCGGGACTAGACGGCGATGAGCAGTTCTTC.

A single count supports this clone. The rearrangement uses TRBV9 and TRBJ1-2; D is unresolved. Trimming left V 4 bases short and J 7 bases short, with 14 bases between. CDR1 and CDR2 (germline): SGDLS, YYNGEE. This CDR3 has 13 amino acids. CDR3 sequence: CASSLTTASGYTF. CDR3 nucleotide sequence: TGTGCCAGCAGCCTAACAACCGCTTCTGGCTACACCTTC.

This sequence joins TRBV4-1 and TRBJ1-3; weak D call: TRBD1 (5 bases). Trimming took off 0 bases at V and 3 bases at J, with 15 bases between the two ends. Germline V gene lookup returns CDR1 MGHRA and CDR2 YSYEKL. The CDR3 length is 17 residues. The CDR3 DNA is TGCGCCAGCAGCCAAGATCCGGGGGGGTTTAATGGAAACACCATATATTTT. Translating it yields CASSQDPGGFNGNTIYF.

About this clone: The junction shows a germline mismatch at one end, possibly a read error. The rearrangement joins TRBV19 to TRBJ2-5, with D tentatively TRBD2 (6 bases). The V gene's germline CDR1 is LNHDA and CDR2 SQIVND (reference sequence). The CDR3 loop spans 14 amino acids. The CDR3 is CASSTRDFQGTQYF. DNA for the CDR3: TGTGCCAGTAGTACACGGGACTTCCAAGGGACCCAGTACTTC.

The genes are TRBV29-1 and TRBJ1-3, with TRBD1 as a possible D gene (5 bases). Germline V gives CDR1 SQVTM, CDR2 ANQGSEA. V was pared by 7 bases and J by 2 bases, with 15 bases between. The length of the CDR3 is 14 residues. CDR3 coding DNA: TGCAGCGCCGCCGGACATTCGGCTGGAAACACCATATATTTT. As protein: CSAAGHSAGNTIYF.

The chain couples TRBV5-4 to TRBJ1-2, with D possibly being TRBD1 (6 bases). Looked up from germline, CDR1 is SGHNT and CDR2 is YYREEE (reference sequence). CDR3 length equals 17 residues. Trimming took off 0 bases at V and 8 bases at J, with 23 bases between the two ends. CDR3 DNA sequence: TGTGCCAGCAGCTTGGCCCAAATCCAGGGGAGGGGCGGCGGCTACACCTTC. Translation gives CASSLAQIQGRGGGYTF.